This is a list of T cell receptor beta chains from one sample in a study of T cell changes during pregnancy in multiple sclerosis. Profiling relied on immunoSEQ multiplex PCR, and the TCRdb table lists in-frame clones only, not all of them. The sample has tens of thousands of clones; under 95% are singletons. The source material was CD8+ T cells from peripheral blood mononuclear cells, sampled before pregnancy. The origin of the receptors is a female donor with multiple sclerosis, enrolled in a pregnancy study. CDR3s include the opening cysteine and the closing phenylalanine or tryptophan. A D gene is named only where the DNA matches it firmly. Clone size appears in some rows only: once, few, many, or a class for an expanded clone.

v_call: TRBV6-1; clone_size: NA; d_call: NA; j_call: TRBJ2-5; cdr3_nt: TGTGCCAGCAGTGAAACTTACGGGTACCAAGAGACCCAGTACTTC; cdr3_aa: CASSETYGYQETQYF
v_call: TRBV10-3; clone_size: NA; d_call: NA; j_call: TRBJ1-2; cdr3_nt: TGTGCCATCAGTGAGTCGGGGGGGTCCTATGGCTACACCTTC; cdr3_aa: CAISESGGSYGYTF
v_call: TRBV5-5; clone_size: NA; d_call: TRBD1; j_call: TRBJ1-1; cdr3_nt: TGTGCCAGCAGCCTATTACAGGGGAGGAACACTGAAGCTTTCTTT; cdr3_aa: CASSLLQGRNTEAFF
v_call: TRBV21-1; clone_size: NA; d_call: NA; j_call: TRBJ1-4; cdr3_nt: TGTGCCAGCAGCCCCCAGGAGGACGCAGGGGAAAATGAAAAACTGTTTTTT; cdr3_aa: CASSPQEDAGENEKLFF
v_call: TRBV23-1; clone_size: NA; d_call: NA; j_call: TRBJ1-1; cdr3_nt: TGCGCCAGCAGGATCAGGGGTCCTAATGGTGCTTTCTTT; cdr3_aa: CASRIRGPNGAFF
v_call: TRBV30; clone_size: NA; d_call: NA; j_call: TRBJ2-3; cdr3_nt: TGTGCCTGGAGTTCCTCGGGGGATGAGACAGATACGCAGTATTTT; cdr3_aa: CAWSSSGDETDTQYF
v_call: TRBV25-1; clone_size: NA; d_call: NA; j_call: TRBJ2-7; cdr3_nt: TGTGCCAGCAGTGAATCTTCGTACGAGCAGTACTTC; cdr3_aa: CASSESSYEQYF
v_call: TRBV7-2; clone_size: NA; d_call: NA; j_call: TRBJ2-3; cdr3_nt: TGTGCCAGCAGCTGGGAGGTTCCCAAGGGGCTACAGTATTTT; cdr3_aa: CASSWEVPKGLQYF
v_call: TRBV4-2; clone_size: NA; d_call: NA; j_call: TRBJ2-7; cdr3_nt: TGTGCCAGCAGCCCGCCCGGCAACTACTACGAGCAGTACTTC; cdr3_aa: CASSPPGNYYEQYF
v_call: TRBV30; clone_size: NA; d_call: NA; j_call: TRBJ1-1; cdr3_nt: TGTGCCTGTCCCGGGGGGCCGGGTGAAGCTTTCTTT; cdr3_aa: CACPGGPGEAFF
v_call: TRBV5-6; clone_size: NA; d_call: NA; j_call: TRBJ2-7; cdr3_nt: TGTGCCAGCAGCTTCGGTGGAGGGGGCCCCTACGAGCAGTACTTC; cdr3_aa: CASSFGGGGPYEQYF
v_call: TRBV2; clone_size: NA; d_call: NA; j_call: TRBJ2-1; cdr3_nt: TGTGCCAGCTTAACGACTGAGAGCTCCTACAATGAGCAGTTCTTC; cdr3_aa: CASLTTESSYNEQFF
v_call: TRBV4-1; clone_size: NA; d_call: NA; j_call: TRBJ2-7; cdr3_nt: TGCGCCAGCAGCCAAGGCGGGCGGATCCAGTACTTC; cdr3_aa: CASSQGGRIQYF
v_call: TRBV6-5; clone_size: NA; d_call: NA; j_call: TRBJ2-7; cdr3_nt: TGTGCCAGCAGTTACGCGGGCTCCCCCCTGGGCGAGCAGTACTTC; cdr3_aa: CASSYAGSPLGEQYF
v_call: TRBV27; clone_size: NA; d_call: NA; j_call: TRBJ1-5; cdr3_nt: TGTGCCAGCAGTCCTAACCCGGGGCCCCAGCATTTT; cdr3_aa: CASSPNPGPQHF
v_call: TRBV6-4; clone_size: medium-sized; d_call: TRBD2; j_call: TRBJ2-3; cdr3_nt: TGTGCCAGCAGTGTAGCGGGGGGCACAGATACGCAGTATTTT; cdr3_aa: CASSVAGGTDTQYF
v_call: TRBV6-4; clone_size: once; d_call: TRBD2; j_call: TRBJ2-5; cdr3_nt: TGTGCCAGCAGTGAAACTAGCGGGGGAGGGGAGACCCAGTACTTC; cdr3_aa: CASSETSGGGETQYF
v_call: TRBV4-3; clone_size: NA; d_call: NA; j_call: TRBJ1-1; cdr3_nt: TGCGCCAGCAGCCCAGCGGGGAACACTGAAGCTTTCTTT; cdr3_aa: CASSPAGNTEAFF
v_call: TRBV9; clone_size: NA; d_call: NA; j_call: TRBJ1-2; cdr3_nt: TGTGCCAGCAGCGTAGCAGGGAAGTATGGCTACACCTTC; cdr3_aa: CASSVAGKYGYTF
v_call: TRBV2; clone_size: NA; d_call: NA; j_call: TRBJ1-3; cdr3_nt: TGTGCCGGGTATGGGCCCTCTGGAAACACCATATATTTT; cdr3_aa: CAGYGPSGNTIYF
v_call: TRBV5-1; clone_size: NA; d_call: NA; j_call: TRBJ2-2; cdr3_nt: TGCGCCAGCGGTTATAGCGGGAACACCGGGGAGCTGTTTTTT; cdr3_aa: CASGYSGNTGELFF
v_call: TRBV4-1; clone_size: NA; d_call: NA; j_call: TRBJ2-7; cdr3_nt: TGCGCCAGCAGCCAAGACCCCGTTTCCGAGCAGTACTTC; cdr3_aa: CASSQDPVSEQYF
v_call: TRBV14; clone_size: few; d_call: NA; j_call: TRBJ1-4; cdr3_nt: TGTGCCAGCAGCCTTGCAGTGTGGGAAAAACTGTTTTTT; cdr3_aa: CASSLAVWEKLFF
v_call: TRBV6-5; clone_size: once; d_call: NA; j_call: TRBJ2-2; cdr3_nt: TGTGCCAGCGGGGCCGCGAACACCGGGGAGCTGTTTTTT; cdr3_aa: CASGAANTGELFF
v_call: TRBV19; clone_size: NA; d_call: TRBD1; j_call: TRBJ2-7; cdr3_nt: TGTGCCAGTAGTACAGGACAGGGGGCTTACGAGCAGTACTTC; cdr3_aa: CASSTGQGAYEQYF
v_call: TRBV7-2; clone_size: NA; d_call: NA; j_call: TRBJ1-4; cdr3_nt: TGTGCCAGCAGGGGGGGGGCAACTAATGAAAAACTGTTTTTT; cdr3_aa: CASRGGATNEKLFF
v_call: TRBV6-1; clone_size: NA; d_call: NA; j_call: TRBJ2-5; cdr3_nt: TGTGCCAGCACCTCGAGGAGGGGGGGCCAAGAGACCCAGTACTTC; cdr3_aa: CASTSRRGGQETQYF
v_call: TRBV5-1; clone_size: few; d_call: NA; j_call: TRBJ1-1; cdr3_nt: TGCGCCAGCAGCTTGGCGGGAACTTACACTGAAGCTTTCTTT; cdr3_aa: CASSLAGTYTEAFF
v_call: TRBV19; clone_size: NA; d_call: NA; j_call: TRBJ2-7; cdr3_nt: TGTGCCAGTATTGGGGGGACTTACGAGCAGTACTTC; cdr3_aa: CASIGGTYEQYF
v_call: TRBV19; clone_size: NA; d_call: TRBD1; j_call: TRBJ2-7; cdr3_nt: TGTGCCAGTAGTATTACAGGGGACTCCTACGAGCAGTACTTC; cdr3_aa: CASSITGDSYEQYF
v_call: TRBV4-1; clone_size: NA; d_call: NA; j_call: TRBJ1-1; cdr3_nt: TGCGCCAGCAGCCAAACGGGGACTGAAGCTTTCTTT; cdr3_aa: CASSQTGTEAFF
v_call: TRBV7-8; clone_size: NA; d_call: TRBD1; j_call: TRBJ2-7; cdr3_nt: TGTGCCAGCAGCTTCCGGACAGGGGGCCTCTACGAGCAGTACTTC; cdr3_aa: CASSFRTGGLYEQYF
v_call: TRBV7-6; clone_size: NA; d_call: TRBD1; j_call: TRBJ1-1; cdr3_nt: TGTGCCAGCAGCTTCAGACAGGGGATCAACACTGAAGCTTTCTTT; cdr3_aa: CASSFRQGINTEAFF
v_call: TRBV9; clone_size: NA; d_call: TRBD1; j_call: TRBJ2-7; cdr3_nt: TGTGCCAGCAGCGCCCACAGGGGGCCGTCCTACGAGCAGTACTTC; cdr3_aa: CASSAHRGPSYEQYF
v_call: TRBV4-2; clone_size: few; d_call: TRBD1; j_call: TRBJ1-3; cdr3_nt: TGTGCCAGCAGCCATCCGACAGGGGGCTCTGGAAACACCATATATTTT; cdr3_aa: CASSHPTGGSGNTIYF
v_call: TRBV7-3; clone_size: NA; d_call: NA; j_call: TRBJ1-1; cdr3_nt: TGTGCCAGCAGCTCGAACTCTTACCCGAACACTGAAGCTTTCTTT; cdr3_aa: CASSSNSYPNTEAFF
v_call: TRBV29-1; clone_size: few; d_call: NA; j_call: TRBJ1-1; cdr3_nt: TGCAGCGTTGGGCAATCGACGGGTTACACTGAAGCTTTCTTT; cdr3_aa: CSVGQSTGYTEAFF
v_call: TRBV9; clone_size: once; d_call: TRBD2; j_call: TRBJ2-1; cdr3_nt: TGTGCCAGCAGCGGGCGGACTAGCGTTCACAATGAGCAGTTCTTC; cdr3_aa: CASSGRTSVHNEQFF
v_call: TRBV9; clone_size: NA; d_call: TRBD1; j_call: TRBJ2-3; cdr3_nt: TGTGCCAGCAGCGTAGATTACGGGACAGGGGGCAGGTCAGATACGCAGTATTTT; cdr3_aa: CASSVDYGTGGRSDTQYF
v_call: TRBV6-1; clone_size: NA; d_call: NA; j_call: TRBJ1-1; cdr3_nt: TGTGCCAGCAGGAAGGACTCGAACACTGAAGCTTTCTTT; cdr3_aa: CASRKDSNTEAFF
v_call: TRBV5-1; clone_size: NA; d_call: NA; j_call: TRBJ2-1; cdr3_nt: TGCGCCAGCAGTTGGGTTAGCGGTGAGCAGTTCTTC; cdr3_aa: CASSWVSGEQFF
v_call: TRBV14; clone_size: NA; d_call: NA; j_call: TRBJ2-3; cdr3_nt: TGTGCCAGCAGCCGAGGGCAGGGGAGCACAGATACGCAGTATTTT; cdr3_aa: CASSRGQGSTDTQYF
v_call: TRBV2; clone_size: NA; d_call: NA; j_call: TRBJ1-1; cdr3_nt: TGTGCCAGCAGTCACCGGGACATGAACACTGAAGCTTTCTTT; cdr3_aa: CASSHRDMNTEAFF
v_call: TRBV5-4; clone_size: once; d_call: NA; j_call: TRBJ2-3; cdr3_nt: TGTGCCAGCAGCTGGGGCCTCGATACGCAGTATTTT; cdr3_aa: CASSWGLDTQYF
v_call: TRBV4-3; clone_size: NA; d_call: TRBD1; j_call: TRBJ1-3; cdr3_nt: TGCGCCAGCAGCCAAGATACAGGGGCGACCATATATTTT; cdr3_aa: CASSQDTGATIYF
v_call: TRBV7-6; clone_size: NA; d_call: TRBD2; j_call: TRBJ2-1; cdr3_nt: TGTGCCAGCAGCTTAGAATCTAGCGGGGGGCGAAATGAGCAGTTCTTC; cdr3_aa: CASSLESSGGRNEQFF
v_call: TRBV7-8; clone_size: NA; d_call: TRBD1; j_call: TRBJ1-1; cdr3_nt: TGTGCCAGCAGCTTTGTCTGGGGCAGGGGGCCAGTTGAAGCTTTCTTT; cdr3_aa: CASSFVWGRGPVEAFF
v_call: TRBV21-1; clone_size: NA; d_call: NA; j_call: TRBJ2-7; cdr3_nt: TGTGCCAGCAGCAGCCGGGACAGGGGTATCTACGAGCAGTACTTC; cdr3_aa: CASSSRDRGIYEQYF
v_call: TRBV4-3; clone_size: NA; d_call: TRBD2; j_call: TRBJ2-7; cdr3_nt: TGCGCCAGCAGCCAGGGCACGGGAGGGGCCTACGAGCAGTACTTC; cdr3_aa: CASSQGTGGAYEQYF
v_call: TRBV10-3; clone_size: NA; d_call: NA; j_call: TRBJ1-2; cdr3_nt: TGTGCCAGCCTAGGGGCCGACATCTATGGCTACACCTTC; cdr3_aa: CASLGADIYGYTF
v_call: TRBV6-1; clone_size: NA; d_call: TRBD1; j_call: TRBJ1-1; cdr3_nt: TGTGCCAGCAGTTGGACAGGAAAAACTGAAGCTTTCTTT; cdr3_aa: CASSWTGKTEAFF
v_call: TRBV6-5; clone_size: NA; d_call: NA; j_call: TRBJ2-7; cdr3_nt: TGTGCCAGCAGTTACTCGATTGAACGGTCCTACGAGCAGTACTTC; cdr3_aa: CASSYSIERSYEQYF
v_call: TRBV4-3; clone_size: once; d_call: TRBD2; j_call: TRBJ2-3; cdr3_nt: TGCGCCAGCAGCCAAGGGGTGGGACTAGCGGGGCCCACAGATACGCAGTATTTT; cdr3_aa: CASSQGVGLAGPTDTQYF
v_call: TRBV25-1; clone_size: NA; d_call: TRBD1; j_call: TRBJ1-5; cdr3_nt: TGTGCCAGCAGCCAGGGGGCCAGCAATCAGCCCCAGCATTTT; cdr3_aa: CASSQGASNQPQHF
v_call: TRBV19; clone_size: NA; d_call: TRBD1; j_call: TRBJ2-7; cdr3_nt: TGTGCCAGTAGTAGAGAACAGGGGAATCTTGACGAGCAGTACTTC; cdr3_aa: CASSREQGNLDEQYF
v_call: TRBV19; clone_size: NA; d_call: TRBD1; j_call: TRBJ1-2; cdr3_nt: TGTGCCAGTAGTACCTTCGACAGGGTGGAGAGCTACACCTTC; cdr3_aa: CASSTFDRVESYTF
v_call: TRBV6-6; clone_size: NA; d_call: NA; j_call: TRBJ1-2; cdr3_nt: TGTGCCAGCAGGCCCCCCAGGGGCCTGAGAGGCTACACCTTC; cdr3_aa: CASRPPRGLRGYTF
v_call: TRBV27; clone_size: NA; d_call: TRBD1; j_call: TRBJ1-5; cdr3_nt: TGTGCCAGCAGTCCCAGTCTGACAGGGGGCTTTAGTAGCAATCAGCCCCAGCATTTT; cdr3_aa: CASSPSLTGGFSSNQPQHF
v_call: TRBV5-5; clone_size: NA; d_call: NA; j_call: TRBJ1-2; cdr3_nt: TGTGCCAGCAGCTTGGCCGGTGCAATCGGGGATGGCTACACCTTC; cdr3_aa: CASSLAGAIGDGYTF
v_call: TRBV11-3; clone_size: NA; d_call: NA; j_call: TRBJ2-1; cdr3_nt: TGTGCCAGCAGCTTAGCATTGACGGGAAATGAGCAGTTCTTC; cdr3_aa: CASSLALTGNEQFF